This T cell receptor (beta chain) was identified in a study of response to subunit inactivated influenza vaccine. One entry per CDR3 protein, called by TCRdb with MiXCR from the RT-PCR reads. This table has under 850,000 distinct CDR3 sequences, under 20% appearing once. This CDR3 has 11 amino acids. The germline gives CDR1 SQVTM, CDR2 ANQGSEA. Concerning this clonotype itself: No antigen is known for it. This could be a read error, since a much larger clone is one nucleotide away.

Regarding the study as a whole: Authors suggested that a seasonal influenza vaccination recruits few new T cells each time.

The origin of this receptor is a middle-aged man who received an inactivated influenza vaccine. This chain uses TRBV29-1 with TRBJ2-7; no clear D gene. The sequences come from PBMCs from blood, collected around 5 days after vaccination. The DNA for the CDR3 is TGCAGCGTTGAAGACGCCTACGAGCAGCACTTC. This encodes CSVEDAYEQHF.